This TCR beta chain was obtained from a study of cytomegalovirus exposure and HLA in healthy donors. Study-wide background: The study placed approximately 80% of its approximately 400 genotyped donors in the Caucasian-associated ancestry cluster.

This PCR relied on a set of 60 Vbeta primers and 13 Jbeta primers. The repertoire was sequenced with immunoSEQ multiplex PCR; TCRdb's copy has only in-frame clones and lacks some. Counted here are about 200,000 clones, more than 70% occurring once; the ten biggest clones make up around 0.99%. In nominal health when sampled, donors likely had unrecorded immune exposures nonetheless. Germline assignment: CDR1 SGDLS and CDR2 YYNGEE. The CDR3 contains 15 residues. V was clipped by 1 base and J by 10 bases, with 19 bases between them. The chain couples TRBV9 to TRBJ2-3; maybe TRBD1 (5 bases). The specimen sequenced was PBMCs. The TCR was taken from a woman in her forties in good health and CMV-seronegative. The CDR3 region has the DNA TGTGCCAGCAGCGTAAATTTGGGGCTAGAAGTAGCGCAGTATTTT. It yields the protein CASSVNLGLEVAQYF.